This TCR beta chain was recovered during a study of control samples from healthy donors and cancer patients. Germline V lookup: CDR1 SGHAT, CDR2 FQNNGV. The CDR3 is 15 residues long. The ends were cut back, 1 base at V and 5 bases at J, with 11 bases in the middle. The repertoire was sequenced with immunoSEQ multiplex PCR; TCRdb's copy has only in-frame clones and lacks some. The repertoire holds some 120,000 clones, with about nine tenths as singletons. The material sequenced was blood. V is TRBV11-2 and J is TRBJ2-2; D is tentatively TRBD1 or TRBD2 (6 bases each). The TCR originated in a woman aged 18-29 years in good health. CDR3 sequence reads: CASSLVRGRTGELFF. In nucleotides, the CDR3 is TGTGCCAGCAGCTTAGTCCGGGGGCGGACCGGGGAGCTGTTTTTT.